This record looks at one T cell receptor beta chain sequence and its context. Expressed TCRB transcripts were sequenced because the isolated RNA had all been reverse transcribed beforehand. Assay: immunoSEQ multiplex PCR; the TCRdb copy retains only in-frame clones and omits some. Among approximately 120,000 clones listed, less than 40% were seen once. The data originate from a study of beta chain features in type 1 diabetes. The CDR3 has 14 residues. With V trimmed by 4 bases and J by 0 bases, 1 base remained unmatched. CDR1 SGDLS and CDR2 YYNGEE come from the germline V gene. The origin of this receptor is a woman in her late teens or twenties in good health. Sequencing used stem cell memory CD4+ T cells from blood. V is TRBV9 and J is TRBJ2-1; 7 nucleotides match TRBD1. The CDR3 DNA reads TGTGCCAGCAGCCCAGGGGGCTCCTACAATGAGCAGTTCTTC. This sequence encodes CASSPGGSYNEQFF.